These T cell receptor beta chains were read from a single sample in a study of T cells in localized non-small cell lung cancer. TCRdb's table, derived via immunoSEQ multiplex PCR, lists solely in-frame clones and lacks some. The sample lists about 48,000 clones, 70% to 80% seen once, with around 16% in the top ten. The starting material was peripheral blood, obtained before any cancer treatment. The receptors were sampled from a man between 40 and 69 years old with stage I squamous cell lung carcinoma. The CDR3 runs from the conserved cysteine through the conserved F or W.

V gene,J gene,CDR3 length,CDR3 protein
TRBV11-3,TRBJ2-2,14,CASSFSNRDGELFF
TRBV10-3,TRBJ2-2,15,CAISQTGFSTGELFF
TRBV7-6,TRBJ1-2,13,CASSLDKASGYTF
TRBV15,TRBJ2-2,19,CATSRDPWGSRVHTGELFF
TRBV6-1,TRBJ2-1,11,CASSEEGKQFF
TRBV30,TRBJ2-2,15,CAWRKGTAYTGELFF
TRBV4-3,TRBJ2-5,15,CASSQDRGREETQYF
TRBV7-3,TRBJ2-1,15,CASSLTRETDNEQFF
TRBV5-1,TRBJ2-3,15,CASSQGQGSTDTQYF
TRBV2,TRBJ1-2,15,CASSTGQGGTYGYTF
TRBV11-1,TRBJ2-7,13,CASSSTAAYEQYF
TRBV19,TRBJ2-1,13,CASSIGGLGEQFF
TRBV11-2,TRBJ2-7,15,CASSLSGDSSYEQYF
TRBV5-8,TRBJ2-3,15,CASSLDLVGGNTQYF
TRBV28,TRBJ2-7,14,CASTDGTLRYEQYF
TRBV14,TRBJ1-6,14,CASSLGQRNSPLHF